This T cell receptor (beta chain) was observed in a study of vaccination effects on CD4 cells after COVID-19. Background on the study: Two-dose vaccination with either BNT162b2 or mRNA-1273 was given to the participants.

Findings of the study overall: Clonal contraction was marked in infection- and vaccine-induced clones late after vaccination. Common cold coronavirus cross-reactivity was shown by only 1 of 255 vaccine-induced clones in healthy vaccinees.

Turning to this clone: Its antigen is unknown.

Germline loops: CDR1 LGHDT, CDR2 YNNKEL (reference sequence). V shed 6 bases and J 5 bases; nucleotides not matched to a gene: 3. CDR3 length: 14 amino acids. Before sequencing took place, the ViraFEST assay used viral peptide pools to expand antigen-specific CD4+ T cells. The culture ran for roughly 10 days before CD4+ T cells were isolated. Recipients of the vaccine had no prior SARS-CoV-2 infection and negative nucleocapsid antibodies. Researchers swapped half the medium for IL-2 medium on both days 3 and 7. Profiling relied on immunoSEQ multiplex PCR, and the TCRdb table lists in-frame clones only, not all of them. The table has tens of thousands of clones, over 65% seen once.

This clonotype originated in a human donor who received a COVID-19 vaccine. The J gene is TRBJ2-1, the V gene TRBV3-1 (or the pseudogene TRBV3-2); 11 bases are a match to TRBD2. The input for sequencing was CD4+ T cells from PBMCs cultured with HCoV-OC43 spike peptides, taken before COVID-19 vaccination. Subset in this sample: HCoV-OC43 spike overlapping peptide pool stimulation. CDR3 bases: TGTGCCAGCAGGGTTAGCGGGGGGGACAATGAGCAGTTCTTC. Its translation is CASRVSGGDNEQFF.